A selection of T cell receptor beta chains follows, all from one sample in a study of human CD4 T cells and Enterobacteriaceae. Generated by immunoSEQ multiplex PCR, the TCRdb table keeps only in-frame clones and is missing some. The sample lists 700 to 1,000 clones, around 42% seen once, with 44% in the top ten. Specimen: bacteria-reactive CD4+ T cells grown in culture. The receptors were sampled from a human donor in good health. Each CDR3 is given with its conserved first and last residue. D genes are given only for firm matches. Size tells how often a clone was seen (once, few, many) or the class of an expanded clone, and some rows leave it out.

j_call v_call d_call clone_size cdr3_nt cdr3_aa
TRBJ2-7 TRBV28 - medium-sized TGTGCCAGCCGCACTCCCGGGGCACAGCGCGAGCAGTACTTC CASRTPGAQREQYF
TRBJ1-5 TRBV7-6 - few TGTGCCAGCAGCTTAGAGTCGGGGCTCAATCAGCCCCAGCATTTT CASSLESGLNQPQHF
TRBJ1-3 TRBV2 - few TGTGCCAGCAGGATACAGGGAGGAGGAAACACCATATATTTT CASRIQGGGNTIYF
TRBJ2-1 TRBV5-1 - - TGCGCCAGCAGCTATATGGAGCGCAATGAGCAGTTCTTC CASSYMERNEQFF
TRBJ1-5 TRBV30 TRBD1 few TGTGCCTTTGGGACAGGTCCCTTTCAGCCCCAGCATTTT CAFGTGPFQPQHF
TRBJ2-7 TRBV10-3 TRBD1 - TGTGCCATCAGTCCCCGTGGGACAGGGGCGGACGAGCAGTACTTT CAISPRGTGADEQYF
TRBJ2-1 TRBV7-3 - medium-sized TGTGCCAGCAGCCCAGGGCGGGACCCTCCCGAGCAGTTCTTC CASSPGRDPPEQFF
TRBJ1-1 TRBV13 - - TGTGCCAGCAGCCTTTTCAAGGGAACTGAAGCTTTCTTT CASSLFKGTEAFF
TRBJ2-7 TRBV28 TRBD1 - TGTGCCGGATCCGGGACAGGGGGCTACGAGCAGTACTTC CAGSGTGGYEQYF
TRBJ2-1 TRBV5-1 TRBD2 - TGCGCCAGCAGCCCGGAGGGTAGCGGGATTGGTTTTTCCTACAATGAGCAGTTCTTC CASSPEGSGIGFSYNEQFF
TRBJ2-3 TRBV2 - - TGTGCCAGCAGTGCGCCGGGGGCCCTCACAGATACGCAGTATTTT CASSAPGALTDTQYF
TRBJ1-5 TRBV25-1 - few TGTGCCAGCAGTGAATATAACGAGTTGAGACCCCAGCATTTT CASSEYNELRPQHF
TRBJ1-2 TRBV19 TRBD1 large TGTGCCAGTAGTTCCCGGACAGGGGGGAAGGATGGCTACACCTTC CASSSRTGGKDGYTF
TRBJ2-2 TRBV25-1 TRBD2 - TGTGCCAGCAGTTACTCGGCGGGAGGGGTCGCCGGGGAGCTGTTTTTT CASSYSAGGVAGELFF
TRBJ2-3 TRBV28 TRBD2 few TGTGCCAGCAGTCCCCGGACTAGCGGGAGGCGGACAGATACGCAGTATTTT CASSPRTSGRRTDTQYF
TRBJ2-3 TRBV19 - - TGTGCCAGTAGTCCTCGACAGTTCACAGATACGCAGTATTTT CASSPRQFTDTQYF
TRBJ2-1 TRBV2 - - TGTGCCAGCAGTGAAACCTTCTCTCGGCAGTTCTTC CASSETFSRQFF
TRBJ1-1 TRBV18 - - TGTGCCAGCTCACTTAATGCAAACACTGAAGCTTTCTTT CASSLNANTEAFF
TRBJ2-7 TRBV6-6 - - TGTGCCAGCAGTTTACAGGGATACGAGCAGTACTTC CASSLQGYEQYF
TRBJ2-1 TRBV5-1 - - TGCGCCAGCAGCCCGGTTGGGTGGGTAAATGAGCAGTTCTTC CASSPVGWVNEQFF
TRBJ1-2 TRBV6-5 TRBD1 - TGTGCCAGCAGTCCCAGGACAGGGGGCTCGGATGGCTACACCTTC CASSPRTGGSDGYTF
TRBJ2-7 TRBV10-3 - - TGTGCCATCAGTGAGGGGGTGACAGGCACCTACGAGCAGTACTTC CAISEGVTGTYEQYF
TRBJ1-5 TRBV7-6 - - TGTGCCAGCAGCTTAGGGGGGGGACACAATCAGCCCCAGCATTTT CASSLGGGHNQPQHF
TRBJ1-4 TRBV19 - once TGTGCCAGTACCGTGACAGGAACTAATGAAAAACTGTTTTTT CASTVTGTNEKLFF
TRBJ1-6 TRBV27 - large TGTGCCAGCAGTTTAAATCAGGGATCCCGGGGTTCACCCCTCCACTTT CASSLNQGSRGSPLHF
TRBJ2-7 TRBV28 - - TGTGCCACCAAACTCCCGGGACTTGCCTACGAGCAGTACTTC CATKLPGLAYEQYF
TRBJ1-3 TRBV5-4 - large TGTGCCAGCAAGTGGAGCTCTGGAAACACCATATATTTT CASKWSSGNTIYF
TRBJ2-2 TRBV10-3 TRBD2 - TGTGCCAGCAGTTACTCGGCGGGAGGGGTCGCCGGGGAGCTGTTTTTT CASSYSAGGVAGELFF
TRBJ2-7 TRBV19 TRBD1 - TGTGCCAGTAGACCAAGACAGGGGACCTACGAGCAGTACTTC CASRPRQGTYEQYF
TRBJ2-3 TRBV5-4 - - TGTGCCAGCAGCTTCGGTTATACGCAGTATTTT CASSFGYTQYF
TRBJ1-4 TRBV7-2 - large TGTGCCAGCAGCTTAGTGGGGGGCACACCCCGAGAAAAACTGTTTTTT CASSLVGGTPREKLFF
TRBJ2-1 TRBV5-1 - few TGCGCCAGCAGCTTAGGGGGTCCCAATGAGCAGTTCTTC CASSLGGPNEQFF
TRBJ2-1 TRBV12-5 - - TGTGCTAGTGGTTCATGGAGTACCGGTGAGCAGTTCTTC CASGSWSTGEQFF
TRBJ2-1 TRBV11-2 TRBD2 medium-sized TGTGCCAGCAGCTTAGTAACACTAGCGGGAGGTATAAATGAGCAGTTCTTC CASSLVTLAGGINEQFF
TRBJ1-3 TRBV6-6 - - TGTGCCAGCAGTAAACTCTCAGGGACTGGAAACACCATATATTTT CASSKLSGTGNTIYF
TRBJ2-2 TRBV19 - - TGTGCCAGTAGTGAACAGAACACCGGGGAGCTGTTTTTT CASSEQNTGELFF